This T cell receptor beta chain emerged from a study of OX40 agonist ivuxolimab in advanced cancers. Background for the entire study: Ivuxolimab, which targeted the costimulatory receptor OX40 (CD134), was an agonistic, fully human IgG2 monoclonal antibody. Intravenous ivuxolimab was administered to patients every 2 weeks at six dose levels: 0.01, 0.1, 0.3, 1.5, 3 and 10 mg/kg. A male proportion of 82.7% and a mean age of around 60 years, ranging from 23 to 79, were recorded for the dose-escalation cohort. The monotherapy dose-escalation portion (N ≈ 57 patients) of the phase I ivuxolimab trial is reported in the paper. Peripheral TCRbeta sequencing aimed to test whether ivuxolimab altered TCR sequence diversity and caused clonal T-cell expansion. Of the approximately 50 dose-escalation patients, hepatocellular carcinoma was present in around 19, melanoma in roughly 15, renal cell carcinoma in 9 and head and neck cancer in 9. Partial responses were achieved by three dose-escalation patients, of whom one had hepatocellular carcinoma and two had cutaneous melanoma. Patients were allowed to have had prior anti-PD-1, anti-PD-L1 or anti-CTLA-4 therapy, and 40% to 45% of the dose-escalation patients had been treated with checkpoint inhibitors.

For CDR1 and CDR2, the germline V gene lists SGHRS and YFSETQ. Germline trimming: 3 bases from V, 5 bases from J; junction bases outside gene matches: 9. From the cysteine up to the phenylalanine, the CDR3 has a length of 15 residues. Only the CDR3 DNA is retained, 45 bases long and in frame from the first base. Genomic DNA was extracted from sorted cells for sequencing of the TCRbeta CDR3 region. The immunoSEQ Assay was used for sequencing of TCRbeta CDR3 regions. As stored in TCRdb, this immuneACCESS dataset retains in-frame rearrangements with V and J assigned. A fraction of the clones does not appear; measured against another copy, unresolved V genes explain less than half of the discrepancy, and the remainder lacks a known reason. For this sample there are over 25,000 clones; roughly 86% appear just once. Around 54% of the sample comes from the top ten. The trial excluded patients who had a history of autoimmune disease or who were on systemic immunosuppression. Peripheral blood for TCR sequencing was collected from all dose cohorts at baseline, on cycle 4 day 1, and on cycle 7 day 1. Samples were obtained from an open-label, multicenter, first-in-human phase I dose-escalation trial of ivuxolimab. The trial enrolled adults with locally advanced or metastatic head and neck squamous cell, hepatocellular, melanoma or renal cell carcinoma. CD4+ and CD8+ T cells were sorted separately from peripheral blood before TCR sequencing.

Points on this clone: The specificity of this receptor is unknown. No much larger clonotype is one base removed from it; base qualities were not supplied.

What the research found in general, with its limitations: On average, CD8+ T cells showed more expanded clones than CD4+ T cells after ivuxolimab. Low levels of normalized T-cell clonal expansion were also seen in some nonresponding patients. At doses from 0.1 to 3.0 mg/kg, clonal expansion was seen in both CD4+ and CD8+ blood T cells between baseline and week 6. Which antigens the clonally expanded peripheral T cells were specific for was not determined. Partial responders in the 0.1-3.0 mg/kg groups had among the lowest normalized peripheral clonal expansion, especially among CD8+ T cells.

This receptor chain uses TRBV5-1 and TRBJ1-2; TRBD1 agrees with 8 junctional bases. This TCR was recovered from an adult with an advanced solid tumor such as melanoma, head and neck, liver or kidney cancer. Sample: CD4+ or CD8+ T cells sorted from blood, taken in a trial of the OX40 agonist ivuxolimab. The CDR3 sequence is CASSSEDRAYYGYTF. The nucleotides read TGCGCCAGCAGCTCCGAGGACAGGGCGTATTATGGCTACACCTTC.